The T cell receptor beta chain under discussion was sequenced for a study of tumor and adjacent non-tumor tissue in lung cancer. Study summary: Patients were aged roughly 30 to 76, fewer than twelve men and 5 women, stage I to III. Approximately 4 million productive TCRbeta reads were obtained per sample on average.

With regard to this clonotype: What it recognizes is unknown.

TCRbeta libraries were built with three rounds of nested PCR, modified from ARM-PCR. TCRdb analysed the multiplex PCR reads with MiXCR anew, one entry per CDR3 protein. Counted here are 75,000 to 80,000 distinct CDR3 sequences, over 75% occurring once; the ten biggest clones make up 13%. RNA was extracted from bulk tissue without any cell sorting. Points from the study as a whole: Compared with tumor, normal lung showed significantly lower TCR diversity.

V was shortened by 4 bases and J by 9 bases, with 19 bases between the two germline ends. From germline, CDR1 is KGHSH and CDR2 LQKENI. This CDR3 comprises 15 residues. The sequence came from a woman aged 45-60 years with non-small cell lung cancer. Sequenced: lung tumor tissue. The chain carries TRBV18 and TRBJ2-1; perhaps TRBD2 as D (5 bases). The CDR3 region has the DNA TGTGCCAGCTCACTTCCGGGATACAACAACAGTGAGCAGTTCTTC. Residues: CASSLPGYNNSEQFF. Full variable domain (remainder filled in from reference TRBV18 and TRBJ2-1): NAGVMQNPRHLVRRRGQEARLRCSPMKGHSHVYWYRQLPEEGLKFMVYLQKENIIDESGMPKERFSAEFPKEGPSILRIQQVVRGDSAAYFCASSLPGYNNSEQFFGPGTRLTVL.